The TCR beta chain described here comes from a study of T cell changes during pregnancy in multiple sclerosis. The CDR3 totals 14 residues. V lost 6 bases, J lost 0 bases, and 11 bases lay in between. Germline V gives CDR1 KGHSH, CDR2 LQKENI. The repertoire was sequenced with immunoSEQ multiplex PCR; TCRdb's copy has only in-frame clones and lacks some. The sample lists approximately 73,000 clones, approximately 90% seen once, with roughly 0.21% in the top ten. The clonotype comes from a female donor with multiple sclerosis, enrolled in a pregnancy study. The chain recombines TRBV18 with TRBJ1-1; D gene unclear. The sequencing here drew on CD4+ T cells from peripheral blood mononuclear cells, taken before pregnancy. The CDR3: CASSEQTMNTEAFF. CDR3 bases: TGTGCCAGCTCGGAACAGACCATGAACACTGAAGCTTTCTTT.